The 8 T cell receptor beta chains presented below share a single source sample, sequenced in a study of tumor-infiltrating lymphocytes in primary liver carcinoma. Researchers generated TCR beta cDNA from around 0.55 ug of total RNA, relying on a constant-region primer. Investigators got TCR beta libraries out of three nested multiplex PCR rounds, done with slightly modified ARM-PCR. The first two PCR rounds used TRBV1-TRBV30 forward primers with a C-beta reverse primer, around 10 cycles each. TCRdb itself ran the multiplex PCR reads through MiXCR, one entry per CDR3 protein. The profile shows about 25,000 distinct CDR3 sequences, more than 70% of them singletons. Unsorted bulk tissue (roughly 19-31 mg) underwent RNA and DNA co-extraction. The sequenced material came from liver tumor tissue from sampling region 5. Indicated subset: tumor region T5, tumor centre. The receptor source for this set is a woman under 40 with primary liver carcinoma and hepatitis B virus infection.

This clonotype showed up just once. The chain links TRBV13 to TRBJ2-5; maybe TRBD2 (6 bases). In germline, CDR1 is PRHDT, CDR2 FYEKMQ (reference sequence). Trimming left V 2 bases short and J 5 bases short, with 18 bases between. CDR3 length: 16 amino acids. CDR3 sequence reads: CASSLRDWVIWETQYF. CDR3 sequence (DNA): TGTGCCAGCAGCTTAAGGGACTGGGTAATTTGGGAGACCCAGTACTTC.

V usage is TRBV4-3 and J usage is TRBJ1-2; D is perhaps TRBD1 (5 bases). Per the germline V gene, CDR1 is LGHNA and CDR2 is YSLEER. V lost 4 bases to trimming and J lost 0 bases, with 27 bases between them. The CDR3 covers 20 residues. The CDR3 sequence: CASSLGERRGRTDTNYGYTF. CDR3 DNA sequence: TGCGCCAGCAGCCTAGGCGAACGAAGGGGCAGGACCGATACTAACTATGGCTACACCTTC.

With regard to this clonotype: An end of the junction does not agree with germline; a read error may underlie this. The genes are TRBV28 and TRBJ2-3, with a weak D call TRBD1 (5 bases). The CDR3 runs 17 residues. Germline V lookup: CDR1 MDHEN, CDR2 SYDVKM. As DNA, the CDR3 is TGTGTCAGCAGTTTTGATAGTATGAGGTGGGGCATAGATACGCAGTATTTT. It encodes CVSSFDSMRWGIDTQYF. The whole variable domain, filled in from reference TRBV28 and TRBJ2-3, reads DVKVTQSSRYLVKRTGEKVFLECVQDMDHENMFWYRQDPGLGLRLIYFSYDVKMKEKGDIPEGYSVSREKKERFSLILESASTNQTSMYLCVSSFDSMRWGIDTQYFGPGTRLTVL.

Notes on this clonotype: One end of the junction fails to match germline, which may point to a read error. V and J are TRBV6-2 or TRBV6-3 and TRBJ2-5; D may be TRBD2 (5 bases). This CDR3 has 14 residues. Germline V gene lookup returns CDR1 MNHEY and CDR2 SVGEGT. The CDR3, as DNA: TGTGCCAGCAGTTACGACGGCCTGGGAGAGGCCCAATACTTC. Translation gives CASSYDGLGEAQYF.

Of note for this clonotype: This may be a read error, as it is one base from a much larger clone. The CDR3 loop is CVVRDFHYEQYF. For the CDR3, the DNA is TGTGTCGTCCGGGACTTTCACTACGAGCAGTACTTC. The V and J genes are TRBV2 and TRBJ2-7, with a possible D match to TRBD2 (6 bases). Germline V gene data show CDR1 as SNHLY and CDR2 as FYNNEI. CDR3 length: 12 residues.

Details on this clonotype: An end of the junction does not agree with germline; a read error may underlie this. The V gene is TRBV10-3, the J gene TRBJ2-5; D remains ambiguous. CDR1 is ENHRY, CDR2 SYGVKD, per germline. The CDR3 has 15 amino acids. The CDR3 here is CAISESATRQVAQYF. The CDR3 bases are TGTGCCATCAGTGAGTCGGCTACCAGACAAGTGGCCCAATACTTC.

Notes on this clonotype: At one of its ends the junction is not consistent with the germline gene, which may arise from a read error. V gene TRBV10-3 combines with J gene TRBJ2-7; tentatively, D is TRBD2 (6 bases). The J call is in doubt because the DNA end fits TRBJ2-1 better. The CDR3 is made up of 12 amino acids. The germline gives CDR1 ENHRY, CDR2 SYGVKD. This chain's CDR3 is CANSETDYEQFF. Here the CDR3 DNA reads TGCGCCAACAGTGAAACGGACTACGAGCAGTTCTTC.

This clonotype counts as medium-sized. The V and J genes are TRBV6-1 and TRBJ2-3; D is unclear. V was clipped by 6 bases and J by 2 bases, with 15 bases between them. CDR3 size: 15 residues. From germline, CDR1 is MNHNS and CDR2 SASEGT. The CDR3 loop is CASRLLAEYTDTQYF. CDR3 bases: TGTGCCAGCAGGCTCCTGGCTGAGTACACAGATACGCAGTATTTT.